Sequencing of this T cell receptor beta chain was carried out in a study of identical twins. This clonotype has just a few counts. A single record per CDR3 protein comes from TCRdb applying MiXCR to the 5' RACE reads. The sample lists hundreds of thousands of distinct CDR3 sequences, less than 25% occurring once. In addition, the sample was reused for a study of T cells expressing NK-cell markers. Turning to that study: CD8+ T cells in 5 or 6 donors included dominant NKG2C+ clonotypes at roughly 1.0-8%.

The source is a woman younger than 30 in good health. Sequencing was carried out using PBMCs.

CDR3 residues: CASRLAGHNEQFF. The CDR3 DNA reads TGTGCCAGCAGACTAGCGGGGCACAATGAGCAGTTCTTC. The gene calls are TRBV6-1 and TRBJ2-1, with TRBD2 identical over 10 bases. In germline, CDR1 is MNHNS, CDR2 SASEGT. Trimming cost V 6 bases and J 5 bases; bases outside gene matches: 1. CDR3 length equals 13 residues.